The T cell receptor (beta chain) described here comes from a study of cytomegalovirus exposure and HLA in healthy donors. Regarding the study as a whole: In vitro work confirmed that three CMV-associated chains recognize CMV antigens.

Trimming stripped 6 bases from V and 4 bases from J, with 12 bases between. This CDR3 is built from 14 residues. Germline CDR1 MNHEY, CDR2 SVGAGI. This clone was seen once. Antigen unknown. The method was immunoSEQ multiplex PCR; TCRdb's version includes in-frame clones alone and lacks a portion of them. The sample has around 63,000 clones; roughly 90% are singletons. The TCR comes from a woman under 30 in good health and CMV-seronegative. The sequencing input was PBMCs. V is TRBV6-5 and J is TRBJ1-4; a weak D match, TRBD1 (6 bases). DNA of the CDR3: TGTGCCAGCAGCCGTACAGGGATTAATGAAAAACTGTTTTTT. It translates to CASSRTGINEKLFF.